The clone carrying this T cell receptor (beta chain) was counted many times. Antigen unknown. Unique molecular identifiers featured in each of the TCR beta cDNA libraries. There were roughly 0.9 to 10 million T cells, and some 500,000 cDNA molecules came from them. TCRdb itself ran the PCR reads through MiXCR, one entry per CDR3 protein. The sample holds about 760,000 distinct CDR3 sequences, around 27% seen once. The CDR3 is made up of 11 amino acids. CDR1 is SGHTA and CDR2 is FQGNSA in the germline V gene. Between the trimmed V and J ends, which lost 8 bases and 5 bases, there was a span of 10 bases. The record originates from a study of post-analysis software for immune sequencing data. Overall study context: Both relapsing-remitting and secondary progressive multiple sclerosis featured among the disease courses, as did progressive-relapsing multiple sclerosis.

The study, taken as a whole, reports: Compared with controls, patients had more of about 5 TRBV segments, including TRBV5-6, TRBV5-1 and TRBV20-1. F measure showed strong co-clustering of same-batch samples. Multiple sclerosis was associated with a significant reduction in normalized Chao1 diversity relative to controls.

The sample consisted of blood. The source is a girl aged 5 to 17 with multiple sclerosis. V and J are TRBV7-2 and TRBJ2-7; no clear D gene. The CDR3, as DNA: TGTGCCAGCCGCCTAACCCACGAGCAGTACTTC. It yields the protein CASRLTHEQYF.